These T cell receptor beta chains were read from a single sample in a study of blood T cell repertoires in COVID-19. Here immunoSEQ multiplex PCR was the method, and the copy in TCRdb shows in-frame clones only, minus some. This sample has 250,000 to 300,000 clones, with 65% to 85% found just once. The sequencing input was PBMCs or T cells enriched from blood (not recorded which). The receptors come from a man between 50 and 59 years old who had recovered from COVID-19. Each CDR3 is given with its conserved first and last residue. The D gene is left open where the match is weak. Only part of the rows carry a size: once, few, many, or a class if the clone is expanded.

TRBV11-2	TRBJ2-7	13	TRBD1	NA	CASSLVGQGGQYF	TGTGCCAGCAGCTTAGTGGGACAGGGCGGGCAGTACTTC
TRBV11-2	TRBJ2-3	15	TRBD2	once	CASSFKRGITDTQYF	TGTGCCAGCAGCTTTAAGCGGGGGATCACAGATACGCAGTATTTT
TRBV3-1/TRBV3-2	TRBJ1-5	15	TRBD1	NA	CASSPGTGHNQPQHF	TGTGCCAGCAGCCCCGGGACAGGCCACAATCAGCCCCAGCATTTT
TRBV6-5	TRBJ2-1	15	TRBD2	NA	CASSYKGLATDEQFF	TGTGCCAGCAGTTACAAGGGACTAGCCACCGATGAGCAGTTCTTC
TRBV5-1	TRBJ2-7	15	NA	NA	CASSLGLDGAYEQYF	TGCGCCAGCAGCTTGGGTCTAGACGGAGCCTACGAGCAGTACTTC
TRBV11-1	TRBJ2-1	16	NA	NA	CASSLASSGAYNEQFF	TGTGCCAGCAGCTTAGCGAGTAGCGGAGCCTACAATGAGCAGTTCTTC
TRBV10-2	TRBJ1-1	14	TRBD1	NA	CASSGQGSDTEAFF	TGCGCCAGCAGTGGACAGGGCTCCGACACTGAAGCTTTCTTT
TRBV12-5	TRBJ2-1	16	NA	NA	CASGRASVGSYNEQFF	TGTGCTAGTGGCCGCGCTAGCGTTGGCTCCTACAATGAGCAGTTCTTC
TRBV10-2	TRBJ2-7	15	NA	NA	CASSGRDNIGREQYF	TGCGCCAGCAGTGGACGGGACAACATCGGCCGAGAGCAGTACTTC
TRBV6-2/TRBV6-3	TRBJ2-7	15	TRBD1	NA	CASSYTGTGVGEQYF	TGTGCCAGCAGTTACACTGGGACAGGGGTAGGCGAGCAGTACTTC
TRBV5-6	TRBJ2-7	14	TRBD1	NA	CASSKDRGSYEQYF	TGTGCCAGCAGCAAGGACAGGGGGTCCTACGAGCAGTACTTC
TRBV5-1	TRBJ2-7	18	TRBD1	NA	CASSLGGTGVPFSYEQYF	TGCGCCAGCAGCTTGGGTGGGACAGGGGTCCCTTTCTCCTACGAGCAGTACTTC
TRBV10-3	TRBJ1-2	13	TRBD1	few	CAISGTGDYGYTF	TGTGCCATCAGTGGGACAGGGGACTATGGCTACACCTTC
TRBV18	TRBJ2-7	14	NA	NA	CASSPGVTAYEQYF	TGTGCCAGCTCCCCGGGAGTGACCGCCTACGAGCAGTACTTC
TRBV12-5	TRBJ2-3	15	NA	few	CASGLGGGVGDTQYF	TGTGCTAGTGGTTTGGGGGGCGGGGTGGGCGATACGCAGTATTTT
TRBV15	TRBJ2-2	16	TRBD1	NA	CATSRVTGGRSWELFF	TGTGCCACCAGCAGAGTGACAGGGGGACGGTCCTGGGAGCTGTTTTTT
TRBV4-1	TRBJ2-7	16	TRBD2	NA	CASSQDRSSGSYEQYF	TGCGCCAGCAGCCAAGATAGGTCTAGCGGCTCCTACGAGCAGTACTTC
TRBV25-1	TRBJ1-1	13	NA	NA	CASSGAMNTEAFF	TGTGCCAGCAGTGGGGCCATGAACACTGAAGCTTTCTTT
TRBV10-3	TRBJ1-6	15	NA	NA	CAISSGQSSNSPLHF	TGTGCCATCAGCAGCGGACAGTCTTCGAATTCACCCCTCCACTTT
TRBV7-9	TRBJ1-2	14	NA	few	CASSLERSRDGYTF	TGTGCCAGCAGCTTAGAGCGTAGTCGCGACGGCTACACCTTC
TRBV3-1/TRBV3-2	TRBJ2-7	18	TRBD2	NA	CASSQATSLTLLSYEQYF	TGTGCCAGCAGCCAAGCGACTAGCCTGACCCTACTCTCCTACGAGCAGTACTTC
TRBV18	TRBJ2-1	16	NA	NA	CASSPTGGARYNEQFF	TGTGCCAGCTCGCCCACGGGGGGCGCCCGGTACAATGAGCAGTTCTTC
TRBV5-1	TRBJ2-3	15	TRBD2	NA	CASSHSGTGTDTQYF	TGCGCCAGCAGCCATAGCGGGACGGGCACAGATACGCAGTATTTT
TRBV21-1	TRBJ2-1	20	NA	NA	CASSKPSRACGRSLLNEQFF	TGTGCCAGCAGCAAGCCAAGCAGGGCTTGCGGGAGAAGTCTATTGAATGAGCAGTTCTTC
TRBV9	TRBJ2-1	14	TRBD2	NA	CASSGSSGRAEQFF	TGTGCCAGCAGCGGTTCTAGCGGGAGGGCGGAGCAGTTCTTC
TRBV6-5	TRBJ1-1	16	NA	NA	CASSYSSTGMNTEAFF	TGTGCCAGCAGTTACTCCTCGACAGGTATGAACACTGAAGCTTTCTTT
TRBV7-9	TRBJ2-3	15	TRBD2	once	CASSLSSGATDTQYF	TGTGCCAGCAGCTTATCGAGCGGGGCCACAGATACGCAGTATTTT
TRBV28	TRBJ1-2	15	NA	NA	CASSEETGTLGGYTF	TGTGCCAGCAGTGAAGAAACAGGGACGTTGGGAGGCTACACCTTC
TRBV2	TRBJ1-4	14	NA	NA	CASRVFRDTGKLFF	TGTGCCAGCAGAGTATTCCGGGACACGGGAAAACTGTTTTTT
TRBV6-5	TRBJ1-2	12	NA	NA	CASSLSNYGYTF	TGTGCCAGCAGTCTAAGTAACTATGGCTACACCTTC
TRBV2	TRBJ2-7	12	NA	NA	CASSEVAYEQYF	TGTGCCAGCAGTGAAGTCGCCTACGAGCAGTACTTC
TRBV30	TRBJ1-1	12	TRBD1	NA	CAWGQENTEAFF	TGTGCCTGGGGACAGGAGAACACTGAAGCTTTCTTT
TRBV7-8	TRBJ2-4	16	TRBD1	NA	CASSSWTGLAKNIQYF	TGTGCCAGCAGCTCATGGACAGGTCTCGCCAAAAACATTCAGTACTTC
TRBV5-1	TRBJ1-1	14	NA	NA	CASSFSQGGTEAFF	TGCGCCAGCAGCTTCTCGCAGGGAGGCACTGAAGCTTTCTTT
TRBV5-4	TRBJ1-1	14	NA	NA	CASSLVGRNTEAFF	TGTGCCAGCAGCTTGGTTGGCCGGAACACTGAAGCTTTCTTT
TRBV27	TRBJ2-2	13	NA	NA	CASSRGNTGELFF	TGTGCCAGCTCCAGGGGGAACACCGGGGAGCTGTTTTTT
TRBV19	TRBJ1-4	12	NA	NA	CASSPRGGKLFF	TGTGCCAGTAGTCCCAGGGGAGGGAAACTGTTTTTT
TRBV19	TRBJ1-3	15	NA	NA	CASSIGRSSGNTIYF	TGTGCCAGTAGTATAGGACGGAGCTCTGGAAACACCATATATTTT
TRBV5-4	TRBJ1-2	15	NA	NA	CASSPGLRGNYGYTF	TGTGCCAGCAGCCCGGGACTCCGGGGGAACTATGGCTACACCTTC
TRBV9	TRBJ2-7	14	NA	NA	CASSALQGAYEQYF	TGTGCCAGCAGCGCTTTACAGGGAGCGTACGAGCAGTACTTC
TRBV10-3	TRBJ1-4	16	NA	NA	CAISEREKPTNEKLFF	TGTGCCATCAGTGAGAGGGAGAAACCAACTAATGAAAAACTGTTTTTT
TRBV5-5	TRBJ2-6	16	NA	NA	CATDVRVPSGANVLTF	TGTGCCACGGATGTCAGGGTTCCATCTGGGGCCAACGTCCTGACTTTC